The clone carrying this T cell receptor beta chain showed up just a few times. Its matching antigen is unknown. This entry belongs to a study of vaccination and CD4 T cells after COVID-19. The Oncomine TCR Beta short-read assay was applied to DNA of cultured CD4+ T cells. TCRdb re-called the PCR reads through MiXCR, storing one row per CDR3 protein. The profile covers around 20,000 distinct CDR3 sequences, with over 50% appearing a single time and more than 6% taken by the ten largest. Treatment here: approximately nine-day PBMC culture with coronavirus spike peptide pools or control peptides (ViraFEST assay). The source of this sequence is a human donor who had recovered from COVID-19. The material sequenced was CD4+ T cells from blood, cultured in vitro, taken before SARS-CoV-2 vaccination.

CDR3 amino acids: CASSRGGGRASYEQYF. CDR3 DNA sequence: TGTGCCAGTAGCAGAGGCGGGGGAAGGGCTTCCTACGAGCAGTACTTC. V and J are TRBV19 and TRBJ2-7; TRBD2 matches 7 bases. Germline trimming cut 6 bases from V and 1 base from J; bases unmatched to any gene: 12. This CDR3 spans 16 amino acids. Germline CDR1 reads LNHDA; CDR2 reads SQIVND (reference sequence).